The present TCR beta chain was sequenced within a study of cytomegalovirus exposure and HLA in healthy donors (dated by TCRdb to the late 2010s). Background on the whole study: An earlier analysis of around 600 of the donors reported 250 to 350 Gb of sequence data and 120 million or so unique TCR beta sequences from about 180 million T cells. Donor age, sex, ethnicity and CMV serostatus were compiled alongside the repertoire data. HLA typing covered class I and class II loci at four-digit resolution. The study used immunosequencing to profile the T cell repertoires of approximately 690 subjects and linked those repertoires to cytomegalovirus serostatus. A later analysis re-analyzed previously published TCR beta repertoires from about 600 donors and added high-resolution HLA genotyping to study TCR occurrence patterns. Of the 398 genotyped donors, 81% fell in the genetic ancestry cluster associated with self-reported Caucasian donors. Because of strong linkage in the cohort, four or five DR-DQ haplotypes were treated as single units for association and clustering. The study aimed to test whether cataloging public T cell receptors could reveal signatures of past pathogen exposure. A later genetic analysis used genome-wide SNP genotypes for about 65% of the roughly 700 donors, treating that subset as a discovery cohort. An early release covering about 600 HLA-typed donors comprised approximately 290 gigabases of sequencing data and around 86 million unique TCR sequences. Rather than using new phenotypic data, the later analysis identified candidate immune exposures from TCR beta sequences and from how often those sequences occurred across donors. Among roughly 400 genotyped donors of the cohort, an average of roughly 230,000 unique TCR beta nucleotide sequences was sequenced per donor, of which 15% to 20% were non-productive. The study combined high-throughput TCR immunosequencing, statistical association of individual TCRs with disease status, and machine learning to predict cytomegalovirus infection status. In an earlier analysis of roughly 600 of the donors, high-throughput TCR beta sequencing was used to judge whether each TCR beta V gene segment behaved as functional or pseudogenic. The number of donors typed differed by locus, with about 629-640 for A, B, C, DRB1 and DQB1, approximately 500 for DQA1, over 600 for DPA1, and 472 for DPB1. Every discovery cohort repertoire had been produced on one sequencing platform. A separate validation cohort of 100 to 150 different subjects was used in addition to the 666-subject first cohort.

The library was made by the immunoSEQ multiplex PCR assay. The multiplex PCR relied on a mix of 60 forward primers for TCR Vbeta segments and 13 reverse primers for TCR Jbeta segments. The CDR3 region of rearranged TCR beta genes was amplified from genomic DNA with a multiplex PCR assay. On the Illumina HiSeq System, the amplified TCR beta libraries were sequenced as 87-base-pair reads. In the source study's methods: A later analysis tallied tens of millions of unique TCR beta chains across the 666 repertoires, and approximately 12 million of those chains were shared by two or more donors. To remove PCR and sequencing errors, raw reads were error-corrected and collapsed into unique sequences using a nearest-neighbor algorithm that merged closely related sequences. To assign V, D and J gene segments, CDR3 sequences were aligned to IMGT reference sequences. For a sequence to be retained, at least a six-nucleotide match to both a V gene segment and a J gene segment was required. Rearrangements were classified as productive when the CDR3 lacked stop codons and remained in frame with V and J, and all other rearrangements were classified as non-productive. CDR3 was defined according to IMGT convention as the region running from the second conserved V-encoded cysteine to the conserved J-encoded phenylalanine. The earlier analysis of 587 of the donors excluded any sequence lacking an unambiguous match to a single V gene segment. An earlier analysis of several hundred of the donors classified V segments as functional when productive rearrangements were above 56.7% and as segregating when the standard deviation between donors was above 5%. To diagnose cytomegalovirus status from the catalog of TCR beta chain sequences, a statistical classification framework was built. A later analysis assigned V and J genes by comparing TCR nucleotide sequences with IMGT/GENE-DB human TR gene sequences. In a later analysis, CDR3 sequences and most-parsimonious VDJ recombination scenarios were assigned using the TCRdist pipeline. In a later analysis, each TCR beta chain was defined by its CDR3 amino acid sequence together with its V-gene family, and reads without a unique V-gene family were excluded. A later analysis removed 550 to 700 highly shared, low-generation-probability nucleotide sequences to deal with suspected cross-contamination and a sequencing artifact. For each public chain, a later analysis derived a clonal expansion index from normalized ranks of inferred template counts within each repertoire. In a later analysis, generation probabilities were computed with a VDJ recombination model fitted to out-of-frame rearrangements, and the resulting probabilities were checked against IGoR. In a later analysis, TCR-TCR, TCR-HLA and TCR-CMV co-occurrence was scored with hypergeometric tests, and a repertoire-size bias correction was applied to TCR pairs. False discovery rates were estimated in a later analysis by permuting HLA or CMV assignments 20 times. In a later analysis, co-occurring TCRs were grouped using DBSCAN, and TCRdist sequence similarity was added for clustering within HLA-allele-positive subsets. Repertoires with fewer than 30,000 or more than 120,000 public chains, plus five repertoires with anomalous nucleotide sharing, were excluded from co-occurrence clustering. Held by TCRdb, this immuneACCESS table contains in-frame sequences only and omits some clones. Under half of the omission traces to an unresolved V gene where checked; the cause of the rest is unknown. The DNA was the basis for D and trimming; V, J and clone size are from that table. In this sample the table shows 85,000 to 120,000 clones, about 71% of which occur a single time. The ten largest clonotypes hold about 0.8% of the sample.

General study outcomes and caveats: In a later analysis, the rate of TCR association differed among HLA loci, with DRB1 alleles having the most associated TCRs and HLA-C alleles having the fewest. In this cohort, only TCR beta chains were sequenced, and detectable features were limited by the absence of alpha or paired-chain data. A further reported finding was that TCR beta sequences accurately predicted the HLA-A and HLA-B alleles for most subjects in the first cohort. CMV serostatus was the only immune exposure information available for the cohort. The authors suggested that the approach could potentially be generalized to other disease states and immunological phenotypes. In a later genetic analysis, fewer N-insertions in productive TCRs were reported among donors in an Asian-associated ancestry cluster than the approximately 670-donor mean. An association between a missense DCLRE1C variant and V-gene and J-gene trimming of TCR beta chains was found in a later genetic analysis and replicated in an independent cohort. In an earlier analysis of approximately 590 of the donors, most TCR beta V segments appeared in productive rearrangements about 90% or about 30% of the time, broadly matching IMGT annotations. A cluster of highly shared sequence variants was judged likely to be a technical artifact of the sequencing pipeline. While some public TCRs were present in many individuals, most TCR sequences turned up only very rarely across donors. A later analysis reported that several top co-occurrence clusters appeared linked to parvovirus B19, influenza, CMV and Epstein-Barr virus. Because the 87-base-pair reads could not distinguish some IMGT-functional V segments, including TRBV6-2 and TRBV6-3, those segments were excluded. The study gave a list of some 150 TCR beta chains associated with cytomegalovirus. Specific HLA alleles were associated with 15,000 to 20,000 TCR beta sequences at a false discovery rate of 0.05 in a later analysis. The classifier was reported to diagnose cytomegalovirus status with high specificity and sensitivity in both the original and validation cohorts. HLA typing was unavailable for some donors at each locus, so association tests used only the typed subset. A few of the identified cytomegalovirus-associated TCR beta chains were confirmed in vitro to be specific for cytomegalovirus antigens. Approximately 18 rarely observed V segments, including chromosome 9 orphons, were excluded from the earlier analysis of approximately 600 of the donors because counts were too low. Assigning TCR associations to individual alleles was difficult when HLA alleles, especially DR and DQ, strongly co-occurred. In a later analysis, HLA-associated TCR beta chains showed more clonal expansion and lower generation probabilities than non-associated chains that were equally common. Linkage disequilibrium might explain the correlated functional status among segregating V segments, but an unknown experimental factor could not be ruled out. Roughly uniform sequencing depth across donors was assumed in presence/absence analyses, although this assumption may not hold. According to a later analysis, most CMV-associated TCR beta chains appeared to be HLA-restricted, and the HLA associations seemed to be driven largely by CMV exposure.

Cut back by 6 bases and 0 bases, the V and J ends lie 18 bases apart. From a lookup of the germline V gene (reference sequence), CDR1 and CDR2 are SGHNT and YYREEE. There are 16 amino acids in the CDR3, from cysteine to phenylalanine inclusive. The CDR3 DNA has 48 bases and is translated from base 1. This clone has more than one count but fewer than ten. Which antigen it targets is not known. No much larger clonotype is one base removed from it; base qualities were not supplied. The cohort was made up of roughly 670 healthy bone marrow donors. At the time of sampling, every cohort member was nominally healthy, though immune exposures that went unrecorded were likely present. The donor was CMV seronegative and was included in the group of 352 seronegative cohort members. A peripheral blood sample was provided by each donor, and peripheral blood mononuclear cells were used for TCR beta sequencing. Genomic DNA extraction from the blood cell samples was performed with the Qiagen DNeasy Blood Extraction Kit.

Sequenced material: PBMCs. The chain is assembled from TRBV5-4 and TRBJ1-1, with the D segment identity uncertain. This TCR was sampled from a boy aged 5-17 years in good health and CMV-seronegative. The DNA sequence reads TGTGCCAGCACCTCCATCGGGAGGGCCATGAACACTGAAGCTTTCTTT. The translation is CASTSIGRAMNTEAFF.